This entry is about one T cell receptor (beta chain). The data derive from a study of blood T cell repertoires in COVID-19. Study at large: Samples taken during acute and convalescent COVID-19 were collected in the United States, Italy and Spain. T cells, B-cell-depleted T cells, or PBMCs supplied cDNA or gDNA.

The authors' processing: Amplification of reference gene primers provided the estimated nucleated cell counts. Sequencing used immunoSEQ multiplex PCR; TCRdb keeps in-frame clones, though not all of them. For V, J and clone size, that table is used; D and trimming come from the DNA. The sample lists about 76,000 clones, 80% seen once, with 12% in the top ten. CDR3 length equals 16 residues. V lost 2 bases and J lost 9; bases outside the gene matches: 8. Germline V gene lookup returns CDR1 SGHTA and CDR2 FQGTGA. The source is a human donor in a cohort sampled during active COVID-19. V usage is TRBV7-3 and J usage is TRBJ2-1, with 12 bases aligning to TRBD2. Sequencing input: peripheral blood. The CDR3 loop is CASSLSTSGRIGEQFF. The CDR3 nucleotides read TGTGCCAGCAGCTTATCGACTAGCGGGAGAATCGGTGAGCAGTTCTTC.